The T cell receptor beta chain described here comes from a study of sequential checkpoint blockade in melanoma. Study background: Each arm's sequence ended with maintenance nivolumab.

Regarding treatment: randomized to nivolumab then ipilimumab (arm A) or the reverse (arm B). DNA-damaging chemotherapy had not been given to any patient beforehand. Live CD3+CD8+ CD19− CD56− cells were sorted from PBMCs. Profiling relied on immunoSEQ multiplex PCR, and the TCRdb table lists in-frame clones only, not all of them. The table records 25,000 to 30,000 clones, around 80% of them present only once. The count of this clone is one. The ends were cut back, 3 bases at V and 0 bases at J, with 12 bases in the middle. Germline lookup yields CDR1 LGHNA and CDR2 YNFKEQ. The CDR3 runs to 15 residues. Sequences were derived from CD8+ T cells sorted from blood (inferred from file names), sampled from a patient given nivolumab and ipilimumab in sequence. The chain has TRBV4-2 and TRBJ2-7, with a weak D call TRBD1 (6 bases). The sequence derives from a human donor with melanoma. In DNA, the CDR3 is TGTGCCAGCAGCCAGGGTCCGACAGGCTCCTACGAGCAGTACTTC. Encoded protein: CASSQGPTGSYEQYF.